This T cell receptor (beta chain) originates from a study of beta chain features in type 1 diabetes. Study information: Patients looked much like healthy donors when it came to age, gender and cell yields. The study examined about 100 million sorted cells across all samples.

This clone was seen more than once but under ten times. The CDR3 sequence is 10 residues long. The germline gives CDR1 MNHNY, CDR2 SVGAGI (reference sequence). The germline V and J ends were trimmed by 6 bases and 11 bases, with 10 bases remaining between them. The whole isolated RNA underwent reverse transcription, so sequencing captured expressed TCRB transcripts. Sequencing used immunoSEQ multiplex PCR; TCRdb keeps in-frame clones, though not all of them. The top ten clones hold about 6.6% of a sample with 330,000 or so clones, 11% to 15% of them seen once. This TCR derives from a young man in good health. The V and J genes are TRBV6-6 and TRBJ1-2; no reliable D call. Sequencing was carried out using central memory CD4+ T cells from blood. DNA for the CDR3: TGTGCCAGCAGCCACGAGATATACACCTTC. Protein product: CASSHEIYTF.